A selection of T cell receptor beta chains follows, all from one sample in a study of patients and donors after allogeneic stem cell transplantation. Using its own MiXCR run on the RT-PCR reads, TCRdb lists one record per CDR3 protein. The repertoire holds about 960,000 distinct CDR3 sequences, roughly 17% seen once, with roughly 6% in the top ten. Sequencing was carried out using blood, either unsorted or a sorted T cell fraction (not recorded which). These TCRs come from a human donor who was either an allogeneic HSCT recipient or a stem cell or donor lymphocyte infusion donor (not recorded which). It is not recorded whose cells these are; they may come from a transplant donor. CDR3s include the opening cysteine and the closing phenylalanine or tryptophan. D genes are given only for firm matches. The size field is filled for only some rows; it gives once, few, many or a size class.

V gene,clone size,D gene,J gene,CDR3 protein,CDR3 DNA
TRBV20-1,few,TRBD1,TRBJ1-1,CSARRTGQGTEAFF,TGCAGTGCTAGAAGGACAGGCCAGGGTACTGAAGCTTTCTTT
TRBV13,few,TRBD1,TRBJ2-1,CASSLGQGRGNEQFF,TGTGCCAGCAGCCTGGGACAGGGACGGGGCAATGAGCAGTTCTTC
TRBV25-1,-,TRBD1,TRBJ2-7,CASKGTGTYEQYF,TGTGCCAGCAAAGGGACAGGGACCTACGAGCAGTACTTC
TRBV20-1,-,-,TRBJ2-5,CSASARGGETQYF,TGCAGTGCTAGTGCCAGGGGAGGAGAGACCCAGTACTTC
TRBV6-2/TRBV6-3,few,-,TRBJ2-5,CASANSLQETQYF,TGTGCCAGCGCGAATAGTCTCCAAGAGACCCAGTACTTC
TRBV20-1,-,TRBD1,TRBJ1-2,CSATGTGGNYGYTF,TGCAGCGCCACCGGGACAGGGGGTAACTATGGCTACACCTTC
TRBV5-1,few,TRBD2,TRBJ2-3,CASSAGTSSTDTQYF,TGCGCCAGCAGCGCCGGGACTAGCTCCACAGATACGCAGTATTTT
TRBV5-1,few,TRBD2,TRBJ2-5,CASSRRLAGGGETQYF,TGCGCCAGCAGCCGTCGACTAGCGGGAGGAGGAGAGACCCAGTACTTC
TRBV15,few,TRBD1,TRBJ1-1,CATSRGGTGAMNTEAFF,TGTGCCACCAGCAGAGGGGGGACAGGGGCCATGAACACTGAAGCTTTCTTT
TRBV12-3/TRBV12-4,few,-,TRBJ2-7,CASSLGRDTRGQYF,TGTGCCAGCAGTTTAGGAAGGGACACCCGGGGGCAGTACTTC
TRBV18,-,-,TRBJ2-2,CASSPRPRGANTGELFF,TGTGCCAGCTCACCACGTCCCCGGGGCGCGAACACCGGGGAGCTGTTTTTT
TRBV4-2,few,-,TRBJ2-2,CASSRGTALTGELFF,TGTGCCAGCAGCAGAGGGACGGCGCTCACCGGGGAGCTGTTTTTT
TRBV20-1,-,-,TRBJ2-1,CSARDKTGARDNEQFF,TGCAGTGCTAGAGATAAGACGGGAGCTCGGGACAATGAGCAGTTCTTC